The 30 T cell receptor beta chains given below trace back to one sample, sequenced in a study of blood T cell repertoires in COVID-19 (dated by TCRdb to between 2020 and 2021). Receptor amplification or capture employed the immunoSEQ multiplex PCR assay. The clones in this table, taken by TCRdb from immuneACCESS, are in-frame only. Not every clone is retained; where verified, under half of the shortfall comes from an unresolved V gene, and the cause of the rest is unknown. This sample lists 150,000 to 200,000 clones; roughly 81% were detected once. 8% to 13% of the sample lies in the top ten. Sequenced: peripheral blood. All receptors come from a woman aged 40 to 55 with COVID-19, enrolled during active disease.

The V call is TRBV27, the J call TRBJ1-6; the D is unclear. Trimming cost V 8 bases and J 9 bases, with 14 bases left between them. This CDR3 is built from 13 residues. Germline loops: CDR1 MNHEY, CDR2 SMNVEV (reference sequence). The chain's CDR3 is CASSVNSPSPLHF. The CDR3 bases are TGTGCCAGCTCCGTTAATTCCCCTTCACCCCTCCACTTT.

This clone was counted a few times. The chain joins TRBV6-4 to TRBJ2-1; 8 nucleotides agree with TRBD2. V was pared by 1 base and J by 7 bases, with 3 bases of the junction left unmatched. Per germline, CDR1 MRHNA and CDR2 SNTAGT. The CDR3 has 14 amino acids. The CDR3 DNA reads as TGTGCCAGCAGTGACTACCCGGGGGGGAATGAGCAGTTCTTC. It is translated as CASSDYPGGNEQFF.

This chain links TRBV7-3 with TRBJ2-7; TRBD1 is a possible D gene (6 bases). This CDR3 is built from 14 residues. Per germline, CDR1 SGHTA and CDR2 FQGTGA. V was shortened by 5 bases and J by 0 bases, with 11 bases between the two germline ends. The CDR3 region is CASSPGTLSYEQYF. The CDR3 DNA reads TGTGCCAGCAGCCCCGGGACACTCTCCTACGAGCAGTACTTC.

The chain carries TRBV19 and TRBJ1-1; D uncertain. The CDR3 length is 14 residues. V was cut by 5 bases and J by 0 bases, with 10 bases left in between. The germline CDR1 and CDR2 sequences are LNHDA and SQIVND (reference sequence). The CDR3 is CASSPGVMNTEAFF. CDR3 nucleotide sequence: TGTGCCAGTAGTCCGGGAGTCATGAACACTGAAGCTTTCTTT.

Points on this clone: This sequence is one base from a far larger clone and is likely a read error. At the DNA level, this CDR3 is encoded by other sequences in the same sample as well. The V gene is TRBV19, the J gene TRBJ1-5; 7 bases map to TRBD1. The J segment lost 4 bases and the V segment lost 2 bases, leaving 2 bases of the junction unmatched. The CDR3 covers 14 residues. The V gene's germline CDR1 is LNHDA and CDR2 SQIVND (reference sequence). Written as DNA, the CDR3 is TGTGCCAGTAGTATACAGGGGGAAAATCAGCCCCAGCATTTT. It codes for CASSIQGENQPQHF.

This chain connects TRBV28 to TRBJ1-6, with D maybe TRBD1 (6 bases). Germline-derived CDR1 and CDR2 are MDHEN and SYDVKM. The CDR3 extends over 15 amino acids. V was shortened by 6 bases and J by 5 bases, with 14 bases between the two germline ends. The CDR3 here is CASSPPQGHNSPLHF. Here the CDR3 DNA reads TGTGCCAGCAGCCCCCCACAGGGACATAATTCACCCCTCCACTTT.

This sequence joins TRBV28 and TRBJ2-7, with a weak D call TRBD1 (5 bases). The CDR3 contains 14 residues. CDR1 is MDHEN, CDR2 SYDVKM, per germline. Trimming shortened V by 1 base and J by 0 bases, and 7 bases separated the two germline ends. The CDR3 spells CASSLFRGSYEQYF. The DNA of the CDR3 is TGTGCCAGCAGTTTATTTAGGGGCTCCTACGAGCAGTACTTC.

This clone occurred a few times. The rearrangement joins TRBV14 to TRBJ2-1; D unclear. Germline V lookup: CDR1 SGHDN, CDR2 FVKESK. The CDR3 runs to 12 residues. Trimming cost V 1 base and J 11 bases, with 9 bases left between them. The CDR3 DNA sequence: TGTGCCAGCAGCCAAGGCTGGGCGAAGCAGTTCTTC. It encodes CASSQGWAKQFF.

This clone was recorded only once. The CDR3 DNA is TGTGCCACCCTCTCCTGGGGAGGTGGGGCCAACGTCCTGACTTTC. This gives the protein CATLSWGGGANVLTF. The chain has TRBV28 and TRBJ2-6; tentatively, D is TRBD2 (6 bases). Between the trimmed V and J ends, which lost 10 bases and 3 bases, there was a span of 16 bases. Germline V gene data show CDR1 as MDHEN and CDR2 as SYDVKM. The CDR3 has 15 residues.

The chain uses TRBV6-5 and TRBJ2-6; D gene uncertain. V was cut by 4 bases and J by 1 base, with 11 bases left in between. This CDR3 region has 16 residues. Germline assignment: CDR1 MNHEY and CDR2 SVGAGI. The CDR3 is CASSSRTASGANVLTF. The CDR3 DNA follows: TGTGCCAGCAGTTCCCGCACAGCTTCTGGGGCCAACGTCCTGACTTTC.

V gene TRBV24-1 combines with J gene TRBJ1-5, with TRBD1 matching over 7 bases. The CDR3 extends over 14 amino acids. Germline V gene data show CDR1 as KGHDR and CDR2 as SFDVKD. Trimming took 4 bases from V and 4 from J; bases not matched to a gene: 3. The CDR3 region is CATSEQQGNQPQHF. The CDR3 nucleotides read TGTGCCACCAGTGAACAACAGGGGAATCAGCCCCAGCATTTT.

The chain recombines TRBV6-5 with TRBJ1-2, with 7 bases that match TRBD1. The CDR3 is made up of 14 amino acids. The V gene's germline CDR1 is MNHEY and CDR2 SVGAGI. After removal of 6 bases from V and 3 bases from J, the junction contained 7 bases not matched to a gene. CDR3 DNA sequence: TGTGCCAGCAGCCTCGGACAGGCCTACTATGGCTACACCTTC. Its protein product is CASSLGQAYYGYTF.

Notes on this clone: At one of its ends the junction is not consistent with the germline gene, which may arise from a read error. The rearrangement links TRBV5-4 to TRBJ2-1; TRBD1 aligns across 7 bases. The CDR3 length is 13 residues. From germline, CDR1 is SGHNT and CDR2 YYREEE (reference sequence). DNA for the CDR3: TGTGCCAGCAGCTCTGACAGGGAATTGGGTATTCTCTTC. The encoded protein is CASSSDRELGILF.

The rearrangement uses TRBV18 and TRBJ1-1, with D perhaps matching TRBD1 (6 bases). V was clipped by 5 bases and J by 1 base, with 11 bases between them. Germline loops: CDR1 KGHSH, CDR2 LQKENI. The CDR3 totals 14 residues. This CDR3 reads CASSLQGQNTEAFF. The CDR3 nucleotides read TGTGCCAGCTCATTACAGGGCCAGAACACTGAAGCTTTCTTT.

The genes are TRBV2 and TRBJ1-3; D is unresolved. Germline loops: CDR1 SNHLY, CDR2 FYNNEI. The CDR3 spans 17 residues. V was trimmed by 1 base and J by 0 bases, leaving 13 bases between them. CDR3 in DNA: TGTGCCAGCAGTGAAGTAGGCACTAGAAGCTCTGGAAACACCATATATTTT. Encoded protein: CASSEVGTRSSGNTIYF.

V usage is TRBV6-1 and J usage is TRBJ1-1; 7 nucleotides match TRBD1. V dropped 3 bases and J dropped 1; count of bases not matched to a gene: 5. Germline CDR1 is MNHNS and CDR2 is SASEGT. The length of the CDR3 is 15 residues. The CDR3 sequence is CASSDPGQPNTEAFF. CDR3 coding DNA: TGTGCCAGCAGTGACCCGGGACAGCCGAACACTGAAGCTTTCTTT.

DNA of the CDR3: TGTGCCTGGGGGACAATCGGCTACACCTTC. Amino acids: CAWGTIGYTF. V usage is TRBV30 and J usage is TRBJ1-2, with D possibly being TRBD1 (6 bases). Germline lookup yields CDR1 GTSNPN and CDR2 SVGIG (reference sequence). The CDR3 has 10 residues. The germline V and J ends were trimmed by 5 bases and 8 bases, with 9 bases remaining between them. The full variable domain, completed using reference TRBV30 and TRBJ1-2, is SQTIHQWPATLVQPVGSPLSLECTVEGTSNPNLYWYRQAAGRGLQLLFYSVGIGQISSEVPQNLSASRPQDRQFILSSKKLLLSDSGFYLCAWGTIGYTFGSGTRLTVV.

The chain is built from TRBV7-3 and TRBJ2-3; 9 bases fit TRBD2. From germline, CDR1 is SGHTA and CDR2 FQGTGA. The CDR3 is 15 amino acids. Trimming at V came to 5 bases and at J to 1 base, leaving 4 bases not matched to a gene. The CDR3 spells CASSDPSGGTDTQYF. CDR3 DNA sequence: TGTGCCAGCAGCGACCCTAGCGGGGGCACAGATACGCAGTATTTT.

CDR3 loop: CASRTGGAGELFF. The CDR3 nucleotides read TGTGCCAGCAGGACAGGGGGGGCCGGGGAGCTGTTTTTT. The genes are TRBV12-3 or TRBV12-4 and TRBJ2-2; 9 nucleotides match TRBD1. This CDR3 region has 13 residues. The J segment lost 6 bases and the V segment lost 6 bases, leaving 2 bases of the junction unmatched.

The CDR3 loop reads CASRDRGITDTQYF. As DNA, the CDR3 is TGTGCCAGTAGGGACAGGGGGATCACAGATACGCAGTATTTT. V is TRBV19 and J is TRBJ2-3; 10 bases line up with TRBD1. Germline trimming cut 6 bases from V and 2 bases from J; bases unmatched to any gene: 2. The germline gives CDR1 LNHDA, CDR2 SQIVND (reference sequence). The CDR3 totals 14 residues.

This rearrangement joins TRBV9 to TRBJ1-2; D not certain. The ends were cut back, 3 bases at V and 2 bases at J, with 8 bases in the middle. Germline V CDR1 and CDR2: SGDLS, YYNGEE. The CDR3 extends over 13 amino acids. CDR3 loop: CASSDHRNYGYTF. As DNA, the CDR3 is TGTGCCAGCAGCGACCACCGGAACTATGGCTACACCTTC.

This clone was seen a few times. This sequence joins TRBV2 and TRBJ2-5; TRBD1 aligns across 7 bases. This CDR3 comprises 13 residues. Per the germline V gene, CDR1 is SNHLY and CDR2 is FYNNEI. The V segment lost 7 bases and the J segment 0 bases; nucleotides outside the gene matches: 2. The CDR3 spells CASKGQYQETQYF. CDR3 nucleotides: TGTGCCAGCAAGGGACAGTACCAAGAGACCCAGTACTTC. Full variable domain (missing parts from reference TRBV2 and TRBJ2-5): EPEVTQTPSHQVTQMGQEVILRCVPISNHLYFYWYRQILGQKVEFLVSFYNNEISEKSEIFDDQFSVERPDGSNFTLKIRSTKLEDSAMYFCASKGQYQETQYFGPGTRLLVL.

This clone was found a few times. This rearrangement joins TRBV6-4 to TRBJ1-5; the D is unclear. Trimming took off 0 bases at V and 9 bases at J, with 6 bases between the two ends. In germline, CDR1 is MRHNA, CDR2 SNTAGT. The CDR3 is made up of 12 amino acids. CDR3: CASSDSEGPQHF. CDR3 nucleotide sequence: TGTGCCAGCAGTGACTCAGAGGGGCCCCAGCATTTT.

This rearrangement joins TRBV5-4 to TRBJ2-2, with D possibly matching TRBD2 (5 bases). V was pared by 1 base and J by 1 base, with 8 bases between. CDR1 and CDR2 (germline): SGHNT, YYREEE (reference sequence). This CDR3 is built from 15 residues. Here the CDR3 reads CASSLMGRNTGELFF. CDR3 coding DNA: TGTGCCAGCAGCTTGATGGGGAGGAACACCGGGGAGCTGTTTTTT.

V gene TRBV25-1 combines with J gene TRBJ2-3; TRBD1 matches at 8 bases. This CDR3 region has 16 residues. Germline V lookup: CDR1 MGHDK, CDR2 SYGVNS. Trimming removed 3 bases from V and 1 base from J; junction bases left unmatched: 6. CDR3 region: CASSDPPGQGTDTQYF. In DNA, the CDR3 is TGTGCCAGCAGTGACCCCCCGGGACAGGGCACAGATACGCAGTATTTT.

The rearrangement links TRBV9 to TRBJ2-7; tentative D call: TRBD2 (6 bases). Germline V gene data show CDR1 as SGDLS and CDR2 as YYNGEE. V gave up 4 bases and J gave up 6 bases, with 20 bases separating them. The CDR3 has 15 residues. Here the CDR3 reads CASSSETPGAGEQYF. In DNA form, the CDR3 reads TGTGCCAGCAGCTCGGAGACCCCAGGAGCGGGCGAGCAGTACTTC.

The chain carries TRBV15 and TRBJ1-4; 8 nucleotides match TRBD1. This CDR3 comprises 15 residues. Germline V CDR1 and CDR2: LNHNV, YYDKDF (reference sequence). V shed 9 bases, J shed 3 bases, and the junction held 9 bases outside the gene matches. The DNA of the CDR3 is TGTGCCACTGGGACAGGAACTTCTCCTAATGAAAAACTGTTTTTT. This codes for CATGTGTSPNEKLFF.

The rearrangement uses TRBV7-8 and TRBJ2-1; 8 bases agree with TRBD1. Germline V gene lookup returns CDR1 SGHVS and CDR2 FQNEAQ. J lost 4 bases, V lost 5 bases, and 10 bases had no gene match. The CDR3 runs to 16 residues. CDR3: CASSPGQGARYNEQFF. CDR3 sequence (DNA): TGTGCCAGCAGCCCCGGCCAGGGGGCTAGGTACAATGAGCAGTTCTTC.

As for this clone: Other DNA sequences in the same sample also yield this CDR3. For the CDR3, the DNA is TGCGCCAGCAGCTTGGGCGGGAGCTCCTACAATGAGCAGTTCTTC. This encodes CASSLGGSSYNEQFF. The V gene is TRBV5-1, the J gene TRBJ2-1; 7 bases agree with TRBD2. Germline V gene data show CDR1 as SGHRS and CDR2 as YFSETQ. The CDR3 totals 15 residues. After removal of 0 bases from V and 0 bases from J, the junction contained 0 bases not matched to a gene. The entire variable domain, with the rest obtained from reference TRBV5-1 and TRBJ2-1, is as follows: KAGVTQTPRYLIKTRGQQVTLSCSPISGHRSVSWYQQTPGQGLQFLFEYFSETQRNKGNFPGRFSGRQFSNSRSEMNVSTLELGDSALYLCASSLGGSSYNEQFFGPGTRLTVL.

This sequence joins TRBV11-2 and TRBJ1-1, with 8 bases fitting TRBD1. The CDR3 length is 14 residues. Germline CDR1 is SGHAT and CDR2 is FQNNGV. V shed 5 bases, J shed 3 bases, and the junction held 5 bases outside the gene matches. CDR3 coding DNA: TGTGCCAGCAGCAAAGACAGGGGCGACACTGAAGCTTTCTTT. The encoded protein is CASSKDRGDTEAFF. Drawing the rest from reference TRBV11-2 and TRBJ1-1, the complete variable domain is EAGVAQSPRYKIIEKRQSVAFWCNPISGHATLYWYQQILGQGPKLLIQFQNNGVVDDSQLPKDRFSAERLKGVDSTLKIQPAKLEDSAVYLCASSKDRGDTEAFFGQGTRLTVV.